This passage covers 17 T cell receptor beta chains from one sample sequenced in a study of CD8+ T cells in alopecia areata. Reverse transcription of extracted RNA yielded cDNA, which provided the sequencing template. Assay used: immunoSEQ multiplex PCR; TCRdb lists only in-frame clones, some missing. The profile covers fewer than 9,500 clones, none occurring a single time. Cells pooled from cutaneous lymph nodes were sorted on CD4, CD8alpha, NKG2D, NKG2ACE and other markers. The sample consisted of CD8+ T cells sorted from a lymph node. The receptor source for this set is a C3H/HeJ mouse with alopecia areata. This strain has MHC haplotype H2-k.

This clone was counted many times. The gene symbols are mouse symbols. Read data end 4 residues before the CDR3 end; the end is taken from the germline J gene. J is TRBJ1-1 and V is TRBV14, with 8 bases fitting TRBD1. Germline V gives CDR1 SGHDT, CDR2 FRDEAV. The J segment lost 1 base and the V segment lost 5 bases, leaving 4 bases of the junction unmatched. The CDR3 has 14 residues. The CDR3 loop is CASRPGTGNTEVFF. The DNA read from the CDR3 is TGTGCCAGCAGACCCGGGACAGGGAACACA. The variable domain in full, completed from reference TRBV14 and TRBJ1-1, reads EAGVTQSPRYAVLQEGQAVSFWCDPISGHDTLYWYQQPRDQGPQLLVYFRDEAVIDNSQLPSDRFSAVRPKGTNSTLKIQSAKQGDTATYLCASRPGTGNTEVFFGKGTRLTVV.

This clone has at least ten counts. Mouse gene names and germline throughout. With the read ending 4 residues before the CDR3 end, the germline J gene is used to fill in that end. This chain links TRBV1 with TRBJ1-1; 8 bases align to TRBD1. The junction had 6 bases not matched to a gene; V was cut back by 3 bases and J by 0 bases. Germline V CDR1 and CDR2: NSQYPW, LRSPGD (reference sequence). There are 16 residues in the CDR3. CDR3 bases read: TGCACCTGCAGTGCCGGGGACAGGAGAGCAAACACA. Translation: CTCSAGDRRANT. The entire CDR3 protein reads CTCSAGDRRANTEVFF.

The table lists this clone with a few counts. These gene names are mouse names. The read halts 4 residues ahead of the CDR3 end, with the missing end drawn from the germline J gene. V gene TRBV13-2 combines with J gene TRBJ1-2, with unresolved D. V was cut by 2 bases and J by 2 bases, with 4 bases left in between. The germline gives CDR1 NNHNN, CDR2 SYGAGS (reference sequence). The CDR3 extends over 12 amino acids. The CDR3 spells CASGEGNSDYTF. Partial CDR3 DNA: TGTGCCAGCGGTGAGGGGAACTCC.

The sample holds many counts of this clone. Mouse gene names and germline throughout. The read stops 4 residues short of the end of the CDR3; the missing end is completed from the germline J gene. The J gene is TRBJ2-1, the V gene TRBV14; 8 nucleotides align to TRBD1. Per the germline V gene, CDR1 is SGHDT and CDR2 is FRDEAV. The CDR3 extends over 13 amino acids. The chain's CDR3 is CASSLTGGAEQFF. Incomplete CDR3 DNA: TGTGCCAGCAGTTTAACAGGGGGGGCT.

This clone has at least ten counts. Gene names are mouse gene names. Read sequence stops 4 residues before the CDR3 end, and the germline J gene provides the missing end. The chain links TRBV5 to TRBJ2-7; 13 nucleotides line up with TRBD2. Germline V gives CDR1 LGHNA, CDR2 YNLKQL (reference sequence). There are 14 residues in the CDR3. CDR3 sequence reads: CASSQGLGGYEQYF. CDR3 DNA, as far as it was read: TGTGCCAGCAGCCAGGGACTGGGGGGGTAT.

This clone has at least ten counts. Gene names refer to mouse genes. The CDR3 end is not reached by the read, which stops 4 residues before it; the germline J gene fills it in. The chain uses TRBV19 and TRBJ2-5, with 8 bases aligning to TRBD2. The CDR3 has 15 residues. The V and J ends lost 5 bases and 1 base, in that order; junction bases with no gene match: 6. Germline V gene data show CDR1 as FNHDT and CDR2 as SITEND (reference sequence). This CDR3 reads CASSMVWGDQDTQYF. The CDR3 bases that were read are TGTGCCAGCAGCATGGTCTGGGGGGACCAAGAC.

This clone has at least ten counts. Mouse names are used for the genes. The CDR3 reads CASSYRNSDYTF. Incomplete CDR3 DNA: TGTGCCAGCAGTTACAGAAACTCC. The genes are TRBV13-3 and TRBJ1-2, with D uncertain. The read terminates 4 residues before the CDR3 end, so the remaining end is supplied by the germline J gene. CDR3 length: 12 residues. From germline, CDR1 is NNHDY and CDR2 SYVADS. V lost 4 bases and J lost 1, with 5 bases in between.

This clone was counted many times. Germline and genes here are mouse. The CDR3 end lies 4 residues beyond the end of the read and is filled in from the germline J gene. This chain connects TRBV19 to TRBJ1-1, with TRBD1 matching over 7 bases. This CDR3 is 14 amino acids long. V was clipped by 2 bases and J by 3 bases; unmatched bases: 4. Per the germline V gene, CDR1 is FNHDT and CDR2 is SITEND (reference sequence). The CDR3 DNA, read in part, is TGTGCCAGCAGTATCGGCAGGGGGGACACA. Encoded protein: CASSIGRGDT. The CDR3 reads in full as CASSIGRGDTEVFF.

This clone occurred a few times. The gene names given are mouse names. The CDR3 end lies 3 residues beyond the end of the read and is filled in from the germline J gene. J is TRBJ1-6 and V is TRBV13-2, with 8 nucleotides matching TRBD1. TRBJ1-6 is known as an ORF, though its function is uncertain. Germline V CDR1 and CDR2: NNHNN, SYGAGS (reference sequence). CDR3 length: 17 residues. J gave up 3 bases and V 0 bases, and 5 bases lay outside the gene matches. CDR3 bases read: TGTGCCAGCGGTGATGTCCCAGGGGGCGTCTATAATTCGCCC. The encoded protein is CASGDVPGGVYNSP. The full CDR3 reads CASGDVPGGVYNSPLYF.

In its sample, this clone ranks as medium-sized. The germline and genes are mouse ones. The read ends 4 residues before the CDR3 terminus; that terminus is restored from the germline J gene. V and J are TRBV19 and TRBJ2-7; 9 nucleotides line up with TRBD2. The V and J ends lost 2 bases and 0 bases, in that order; junction bases with no gene match: 0. Germline CDR1 is FNHDT and CDR2 is SITEND (reference sequence). The CDR3 consists of 14 residues. The CDR3 protein is CASSMGLGSYEQYF. The CDR3 bases that were read are TGTGCCAGCAGTATGGGACTGGGCTCCTAT.

This clone is medium-sized (0.01 to 0.1%) by share. Germline and genes: mouse. The read terminates 3 residues before the CDR3 end, so the remaining end is supplied by the germline J gene. This sequence joins TRBV1 and TRBJ1-6; D is unclear. TRBJ1-6 is identified as an open reading frame with a role that is uncertain. V lost 4 bases and J lost 0, with 7 bases in between. The CDR3 runs to 15 residues. Germline V gives CDR1 NSQYPW, CDR2 LRSPGD (reference sequence). The CDR3 here is CTCSGADSYNSPLYF. The sequenced CDR3 bases are TGCACCTGCAGTGGAGCAGATTCCTATAATTCGCCC.

This clone occurred many times. Gene and germline names: mouse. The read ends 4 residues before the CDR3 terminus; that terminus is restored from the germline J gene. This rearrangement joins TRBV1 to TRBJ2-3; 9 positions match TRBD2. Germline lookup yields CDR1 NSQYPW and CDR2 LRSPGD (reference sequence). The junction had 2 bases not matched to a gene; V was cut back by 6 bases and J by 1 base. This CDR3 is built from 14 residues. The CDR3 loop is CTCRNWGGAETLYF. CDR3 DNA (partial): TGCACCTGCAGGAACTGGGGGGGTGCAGAA.

This clone was counted many times. Genes here carry mouse names. The DNA ends 4 residues before the CDR3 does, and the rest of the CDR3 is filled in from the germline J gene. The chain has TRBV13-1 and TRBJ2-7; 9 bases are a match to TRBD2. J gave up 3 bases and V 0 bases, and 1 base lay outside the gene matches. The V gene's germline CDR1 is NSHNY and CDR2 SYGAGN. The CDR3 consists of 14 residues. The CDR3 DNA, read in part, is TGTGCCAGCAGTGATGACTGGGGGGACTAT. Its protein product is CASSDDWGDY. The whole CDR3 protein is CASSDDWGDYEQYF.

As concerns this clone: Gene names and germline match the mouse. The observed sequence ends 4 residues before the CDR3 terminus, with the missing tail filled in from the germline J gene. The chain carries TRBV31 and TRBJ1-1; D is perhaps TRBD1 (6 bases). Germline CDR1 GKSSPN, CDR2 SITVG. V was shortened by 0 bases and J by 1 base, with 12 bases between the two germline ends. CDR3 length: 15 residues. The sequenced CDR3 bases are TGTGCCTGGAGTCTAGTGGGGGGGCGGAACACA. Its protein is CAWSLVGGRNT. The complete CDR3 sequence is CAWSLVGGRNTEVFF.

This clone was detected many times. Gene names denote mouse genes. From the germline J gene comes the end of the CDR3, since the read stops 4 residues before it. This chain joins TRBV5 and TRBJ2-3; 14 bases line up with TRBD2. The CDR3 totals 16 residues. Germline CDR1 LGHNA, CDR2 YNLKQL (reference sequence). V gave up 4 bases and J gave up 3 bases; unmatched junction bases: 3. The CDR3 here is CASSPGTGGAAETLYF. The covered CDR3 bases are TGTGCCAGCAGCCCTGGGACTGGGGGGGCGGCAGAA.

This clone was recorded many times. Gene names and germline match the mouse. The read halts 4 residues ahead of the CDR3 end, with the missing end drawn from the germline J gene. The chain is built from TRBV13-3 and TRBJ1-2; D is unclear. CDR3 length equals 12 residues. Per the germline V gene, CDR1 is NNHDY and CDR2 is SYVADS. The V end was cut by 1 base, the J end by 3 bases, with 4 bases between. CDR3 DNA (partial): TGTGCCAGCAGTGATAGGGACTCC. Its translation is CASSDRDS. The complete CDR3 protein is CASSDRDSDYTF.

This clone was observed at least ten times. The germline and genes are mouse ones. CDR3 residues: CASTAGGYEQYF. The sequenced part of the CDR3 DNA is TGTGCCAGCACCGCAGGGGGCTAT. This chain joins TRBV13-1 and TRBJ2-7; 7 nucleotides match TRBD1. The read stops 4 residues short of the end of the CDR3; the missing end is completed from the germline J gene. Germline V CDR1 and CDR2: NSHNY, SYGAGN. The CDR3 extends over 12 amino acids. Trimming cost V 6 bases and J 3 bases; bases outside gene matches: 3.